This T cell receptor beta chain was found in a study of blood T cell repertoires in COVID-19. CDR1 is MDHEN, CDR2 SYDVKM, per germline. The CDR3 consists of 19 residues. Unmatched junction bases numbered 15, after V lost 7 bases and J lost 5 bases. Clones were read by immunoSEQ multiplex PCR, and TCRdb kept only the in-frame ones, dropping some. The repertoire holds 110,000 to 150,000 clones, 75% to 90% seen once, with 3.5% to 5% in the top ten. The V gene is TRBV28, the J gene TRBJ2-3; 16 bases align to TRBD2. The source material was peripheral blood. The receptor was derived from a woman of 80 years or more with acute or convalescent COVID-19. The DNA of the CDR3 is TGTGCCAGCAAGCCGTCCGGGACTAGCGGGAGGGTGGGGGGAGATACGCAGTATTTT. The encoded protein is CASKPSGTSGRVGGDTQYF.